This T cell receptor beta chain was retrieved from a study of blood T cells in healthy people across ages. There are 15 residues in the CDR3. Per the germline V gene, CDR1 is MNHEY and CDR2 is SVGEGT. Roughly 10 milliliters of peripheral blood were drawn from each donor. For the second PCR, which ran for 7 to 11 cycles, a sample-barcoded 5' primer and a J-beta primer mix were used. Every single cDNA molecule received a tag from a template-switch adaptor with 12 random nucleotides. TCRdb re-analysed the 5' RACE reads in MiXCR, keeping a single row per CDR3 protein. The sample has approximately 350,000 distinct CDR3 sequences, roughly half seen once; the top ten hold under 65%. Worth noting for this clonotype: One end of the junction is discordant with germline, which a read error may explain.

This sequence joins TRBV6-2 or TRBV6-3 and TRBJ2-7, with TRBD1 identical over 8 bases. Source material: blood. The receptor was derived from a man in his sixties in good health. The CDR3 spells CASRPTGTGAYEQYF. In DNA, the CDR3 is TGTGCCAGCAGACCCACCGGGACAGGAGCCTACGAACAGTACTTC.